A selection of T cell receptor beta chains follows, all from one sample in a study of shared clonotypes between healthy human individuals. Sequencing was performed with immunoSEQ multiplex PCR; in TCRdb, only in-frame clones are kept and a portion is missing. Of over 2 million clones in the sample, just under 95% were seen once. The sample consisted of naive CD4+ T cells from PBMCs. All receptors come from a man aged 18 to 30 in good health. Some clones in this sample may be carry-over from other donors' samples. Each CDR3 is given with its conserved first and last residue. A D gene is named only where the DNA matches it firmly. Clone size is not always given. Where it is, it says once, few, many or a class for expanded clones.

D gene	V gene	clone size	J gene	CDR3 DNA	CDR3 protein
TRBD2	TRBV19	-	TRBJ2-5	TGTGCCAGCGGACTAGCGGGAGGGCTGGAGACCCAGTACTTC	CASGLAGGLETQYF
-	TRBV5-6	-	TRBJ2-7	TGTGCCAGCAGCTTCGTCTGGACTGCCCCCTACGAGCAGTACTTC	CASSFVWTAPYEQYF
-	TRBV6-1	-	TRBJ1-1	TGTGCCAGCAGGACCTACCCAGGGACGAACACTGAAGCTTTCTTT	CASRTYPGTNTEAFF
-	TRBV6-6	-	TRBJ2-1	TGTGCCAGCAGGCCGACCAGCGGAGCTTACAATGAGCAGTTCTTC	CASRPTSGAYNEQFF
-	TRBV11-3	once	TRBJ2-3	TGTGCCAGCAGCCCCAGTCGGGCAGATACGCAGTATTTT	CASSPSRADTQYF
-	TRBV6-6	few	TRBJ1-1	TGTGCCAGCAGCGCAGGGAGGGACACTGAAGCTTTCTTT	CASSAGRDTEAFF
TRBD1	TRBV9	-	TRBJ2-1	TGTGCCAGCAGCATCCTCAAGGGGACAGGGACAACGGATGAGCAGTTCTTC	CASSILKGTGTTDEQFF
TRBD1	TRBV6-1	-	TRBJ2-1	TGTGCCAGCAGCCAGGGGGCCCTGAATGAGCAGTTCTTC	CASSQGALNEQFF
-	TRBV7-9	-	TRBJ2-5	TGTGCCAGCAGCCCTATGACTAGCCAAGAGACCCAGTACTTC	CASSPMTSQETQYF
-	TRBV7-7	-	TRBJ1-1	TGTGCCAGCAGCCCCCTCCCGGGGTGGGGCACTGAAGCTTTCTTT	CASSPLPGWGTEAFF
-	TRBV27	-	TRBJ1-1	TGTGCCAGCAGTTTATATCAGGGTAGGACTGAAGCTTTCTTT	CASSLYQGRTEAFF
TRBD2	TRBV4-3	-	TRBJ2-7	TGCGCCAGCAGCCAAGGAGGGACTAGCGGCTACGAGCAGTACTTC	CASSQGGTSGYEQYF
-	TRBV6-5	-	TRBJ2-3	TGTGCCAGCAGCGACAGAGAGATTAGGGATACGCAGTATTTT	CASSDREIRDTQYF
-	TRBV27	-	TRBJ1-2	TGTGCCAGCAGTTCAAAACCCACGAGACTTTTGCTTAACTATGGCTACACCTTC	CASSSKPTRLLLNYGYTF
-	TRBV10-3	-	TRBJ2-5	TGTGCCATCAGTGCTTCTGGGGAGACCCAGTACTTC	CAISASGETQYF
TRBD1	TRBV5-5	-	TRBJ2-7	TGTGCCAGCAGCTCACAGGGGGCTGAGTACTTC	CASSSQGAEYF
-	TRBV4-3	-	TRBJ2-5	TGCGCCAGCAGCCAAGAAGGGGGGAAGGGAGAGACCCAGTACTTC	CASSQEGGKGETQYF
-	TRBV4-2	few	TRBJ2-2	TGTGCCAGCAGCCTGGACAAGAACACCGGGGAGCTGTTTTTT	CASSLDKNTGELFF
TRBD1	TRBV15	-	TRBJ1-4	TGTGCCACCAGCAGGACAGGGGGCGGCGAAAAACTGTTTTTT	CATSRTGGGEKLFF
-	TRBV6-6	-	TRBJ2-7	TGTGCCAGCCAGCCCGGGACCCGCGACTACGAGCAGTACTTC	CASQPGTRDYEQYF
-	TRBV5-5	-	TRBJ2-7	TGTGCCAGCAGCCGAACCTTGGGGCCGACCTACGAGCAGTACTTC	CASSRTLGPTYEQYF
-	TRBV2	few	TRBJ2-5	TGTGCCAGCAGTGAGGGACAAGAGACCCAGTACTTC	CASSEGQETQYF
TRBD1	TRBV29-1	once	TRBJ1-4	TGCAGCGTCGGGGGGGCCGGGACAGGGGATGAAAAACTGTTTTTT	CSVGGAGTGDEKLFF
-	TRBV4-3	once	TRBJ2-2	TGCGCCAGCAGCCAAACCACCGGGGAGCTGTTTTTT	CASSQTTGELFF
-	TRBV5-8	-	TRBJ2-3	TGTGCCAGCAGCTTGAGGGTGACAACAGATACGCAGTATTTT	CASSLRVTTDTQYF
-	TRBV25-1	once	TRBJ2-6	TGTGCCAGCAGCCTCCCTGGGGCCAACGTCCTGACTTTC	CASSLPGANVLTF
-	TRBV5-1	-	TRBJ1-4	TGCGCCAGCAGCGACGCTCTCCGGGGTAATGAAAAACTGTTTTTT	CASSDALRGNEKLFF
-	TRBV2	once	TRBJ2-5	TGTGCCAGCAACAGGGCCCAAGAGACCCAGTACTTC	CASNRAQETQYF
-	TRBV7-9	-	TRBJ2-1	TGTGCCAGCAGCTTAGGGGGACCGTCAGGCGATGAGCAGTTCTTC	CASSLGGPSGDEQFF
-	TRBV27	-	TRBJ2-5	TGTGCCAGCAGTTTGGGGGTTTGGGGGAGTAGGGAGACCCAGTACTTC	CASSLGVWGSRETQYF
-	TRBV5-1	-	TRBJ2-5	TGCGCCAGCAGCTTGACGCGAGAGACCCAGTACTTC	CASSLTRETQYF
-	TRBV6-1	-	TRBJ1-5	TGTGCCAGCAGTGACCCGACGGATTGGGGGGAGCCCCAGCATTTT	CASSDPTDWGEPQHF
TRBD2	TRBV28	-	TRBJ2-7	TGTGCCAGCAGTTCCCGTAGTAGCGGGCCCGAGCAGTACTTC	CASSSRSSGPEQYF
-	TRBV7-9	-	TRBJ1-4	TGTGCCAGCAGCGCGCAGGGATTTGGCACTAATGAAAAACTGTTTTTT	CASSAQGFGTNEKLFF
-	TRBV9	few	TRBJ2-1	TGTGCCAGCAGCGTAGGAGGGGATGAGCAGTTCTTC	CASSVGGDEQFF
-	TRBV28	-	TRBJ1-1	TGTGCCAGCAGATACACATTGAACACTGAAGCTTTCTTT	CASRYTLNTEAFF
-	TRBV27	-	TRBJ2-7	TGTGCCAGCAGTTTAATGCGGGACTCCTACGAGCAGTACTTC	CASSLMRDSYEQYF
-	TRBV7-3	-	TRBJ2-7	TGTGCCAGCAGCCCCACCTGGACAGCGCAAGCGGGAGAGCAGTACTTC	CASSPTWTAQAGEQYF
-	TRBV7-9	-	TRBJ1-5	TGTGCCAGCAGCCGAGGAGGGGGAAGCAATCAGCCCCAGCATTTT	CASSRGGGSNQPQHF
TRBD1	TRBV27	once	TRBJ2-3	TGTGCCAGCAGTTCCCCGGGACAGGGAACAGATACGCAGTATTTT	CASSSPGQGTDTQYF
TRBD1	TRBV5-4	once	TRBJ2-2	TGTGCCAGCAGCTTGTTTAAACAGGGGGCACGGACCGGGGAGCTGTTTTTT	CASSLFKQGARTGELFF
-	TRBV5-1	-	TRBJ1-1	TGCGCCAGCAGCTTGGACGGGCCCGAGAACACTGAAGCTTTCTTT	CASSLDGPENTEAFF
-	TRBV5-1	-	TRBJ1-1	TGCGCCAGCAGTTGGACGGCGGTGAACACTGAAGCTTTCTTT	CASSWTAVNTEAFF
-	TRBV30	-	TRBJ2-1	TGTGCCTGGAGTGTAGGGGTCTCCTACAATGAGCAGTTCTTC	CAWSVGVSYNEQFF
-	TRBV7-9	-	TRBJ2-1	TGTGCCAGCAGCTTAACCCGGGATTACAATGAGCAGTTCTTC	CASSLTRDYNEQFF
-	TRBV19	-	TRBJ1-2	TGTGCCACTCTGGACAGACTCTCCAACTATGGCTACACCTTC	CATLDRLSNYGYTF
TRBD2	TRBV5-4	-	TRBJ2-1	TGTGCCAGCAGCTTGGCTACTAGCGGAGAGTTCTACAATGAGCAGTTCTTC	CASSLATSGEFYNEQFF
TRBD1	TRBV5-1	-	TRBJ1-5	TGCGCCAGCAGCTTGTGGGCCCAGGACAGGGATCGCAATCAGCCCCAGCATTTT	CASSLWAQDRDRNQPQHF
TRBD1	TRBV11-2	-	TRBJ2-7	TGTGCCAGCAGCATTCTAGGACAGGGCTCCTACGAGCAGTACTTC	CASSILGQGSYEQYF
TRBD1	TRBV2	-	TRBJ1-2	TGTGCCAGCAGTGATCCCTTCTGGCAGGGGGACTATGGCTACACCTTC	CASSDPFWQGDYGYTF
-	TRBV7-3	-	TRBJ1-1	TGTGCCAGCTTTGGAAGTAAGAAAGCTTTCTTT	CASFGSKKAFF